This is a list of T cell receptor beta chains from one sample in a study of memory CD4+ T cells and cytomegalovirus serostatus. Sequencing was performed with immunoSEQ multiplex PCR; in TCRdb, only in-frame clones are kept and a portion is missing. The data hold some 41,000 clones, with around 79% observed a single time. The sequencing input was memory CD4+ T cells from blood. These receptor sequences come from an adult in good health and CMV-seronegative. Each CDR3 is given with its conserved first and last residue. A clone size is listed for some rows: how often the clone was seen (once, few, many), or a class if it is expanded.

j_call clone_size v_call cdr3_aa
TRBJ2-7 NA TRBV7-9 CASSLKSWGTGSGLGQYF
TRBJ1-2 NA TRBV5-1 CASSLALREGYTF
TRBJ2-1 few TRBV5-5 CASRSGLPFYNEQFF
TRBJ1-3 few TRBV4-1 CASSQIRGSGNTIYF
TRBJ1-1 NA TRBV18 CASSPGWGDTEAFF
TRBJ1-1 once TRBV15 CATSPRPKGVTEAFF
TRBJ1-6 NA TRBV6-6 CASSYYGQGDSPLHF
TRBJ2-3 few TRBV2 CASSSARSSGGANTQYF
TRBJ1-2 once TRBV30 CARGGNLRNNYGYTF
TRBJ1-5 once TRBV2 CASSASTTGGIIYSNQPQHF
TRBJ1-2 NA TRBV7-7 CASSLGPTLNGYTF
TRBJ2-7 NA TRBV5-4 CASSSWGQGVGEQYF
TRBJ2-7 once TRBV2 CASVGDGTEQYF
TRBJ1-5 NA TRBV4-1 CASSQDWTASYSNQPQHF
TRBJ2-6 NA TRBV19 CASSTGHTSGANVLTF
TRBJ2-7 NA TRBV18 CASSRLKAGTGDEQYF
TRBJ1-6 NA TRBV7-2 CASSPGGSRETSPLHF
TRBJ2-7 NA TRBV5-1 CASSGGDRGSEQYF
TRBJ2-4 NA TRBV9 CASSAKSTSGAKNIQYF
TRBJ2-2 NA TRBV9 CASSVAGGAGELFF
TRBJ1-3 NA TRBV6-5 CASSYSGTYSGNTIYF
TRBJ2-6 NA TRBV9 CASSLSNSGANVLTF
TRBJ2-7 once TRBV7-2 CASSLKLNSEQYF
TRBJ1-1 NA TRBV18 CASVRGHANTEAFF
TRBJ2-3 few TRBV4-1 CASSPQFVGRIPDTQYF
TRBJ2-1 NA TRBV28 CASRPAEGAGGRKNEQFF
TRBJ2-2 NA TRBV7-2 CASSGRGTATGELFF
TRBJ1-6 NA TRBV6-6 CASSYGRYNSPLHF
TRBJ2-7 NA TRBV7-6 CASSLGAEAGEQYF
TRBJ1-1 NA TRBV4-2 CASSQEGDSKAFF
TRBJ2-2 once TRBV6-6 CASTLSGTGIAGELFF
TRBJ1-6 few TRBV7-3 CASSPGFGTPLHF
TRBJ2-1 once TRBV29-1 CSVGQYNEQFF
TRBJ2-7 NA TRBV5-5 CASSLSWGYEQYF
TRBJ2-1 NA TRBV5-1 CASSLGGLAGGIEQFF
TRBJ1-2 NA TRBV7-3 CASSSQPRTGGYTF
TRBJ2-2 few TRBV2 CASSGDRGTGELFF
TRBJ1-1 NA TRBV6-5 CASSYVEGAEAFF
TRBJ2-2 NA TRBV9 CASSVVGGSGELFF
TRBJ1-3 medium-sized TRBV7-9 CASSSSSGNTIYF